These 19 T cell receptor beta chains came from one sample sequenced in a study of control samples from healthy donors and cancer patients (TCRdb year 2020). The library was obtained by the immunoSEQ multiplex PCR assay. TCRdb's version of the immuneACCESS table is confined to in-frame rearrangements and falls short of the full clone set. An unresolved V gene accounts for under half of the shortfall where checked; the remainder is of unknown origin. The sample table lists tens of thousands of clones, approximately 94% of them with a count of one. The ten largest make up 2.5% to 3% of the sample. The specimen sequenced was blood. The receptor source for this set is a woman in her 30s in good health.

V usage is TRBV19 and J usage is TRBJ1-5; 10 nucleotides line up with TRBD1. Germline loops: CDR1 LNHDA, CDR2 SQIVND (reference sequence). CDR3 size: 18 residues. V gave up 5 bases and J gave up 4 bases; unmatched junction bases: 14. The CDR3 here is CASSLAGTGEWQNQPQHF. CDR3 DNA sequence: TGTGCCAGTAGTCTCGCCGGGACAGGGGAGTGGCAAAATCAGCCCCAGCATTTT.

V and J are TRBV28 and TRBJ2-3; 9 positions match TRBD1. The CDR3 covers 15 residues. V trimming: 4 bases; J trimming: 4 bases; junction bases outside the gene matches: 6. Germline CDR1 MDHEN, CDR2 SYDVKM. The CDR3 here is CASSSPGQGPDTQYF. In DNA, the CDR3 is TGTGCCAGCAGTTCACCGGGACAGGGTCCAGATACGCAGTATTTT. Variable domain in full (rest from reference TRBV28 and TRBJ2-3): DVKVTQSSRYLVKRTGEKVFLECVQDMDHENMFWYRQDPGLGLRLIYFSYDVKMKEKGDIPEGYSVSREKKERFSLILESASTNQTSMYLCASSSPGQGPDTQYFGPGTRLTVL.

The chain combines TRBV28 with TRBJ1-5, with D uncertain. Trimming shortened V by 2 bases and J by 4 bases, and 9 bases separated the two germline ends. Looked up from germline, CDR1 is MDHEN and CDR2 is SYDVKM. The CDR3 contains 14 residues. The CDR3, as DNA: TGTGCCAGCAGTTTACCAGGTGGAAATCAGCCCCAGCATTTT. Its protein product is CASSLPGGNQPQHF. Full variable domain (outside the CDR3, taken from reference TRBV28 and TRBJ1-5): DVKVTQSSRYLVKRTGEKVFLECVQDMDHENMFWYRQDPGLGLRLIYFSYDVKMKEKGDIPEGYSVSREKKERFSLILESASTNQTSMYLCASSLPGGNQPQHFGDGTRLSIL.

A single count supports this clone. The CDR3 loop reads CASSQPRGGLSSNEKLFF. The CDR3 DNA follows: TGTGCCAGCAGCCAGCCTCGTGGGGGGCTTTCGTCTAATGAAAAACTGTTTTTT. The rearrangement links TRBV4-2 to TRBJ1-4, with D possibly matching TRBD1 (6 bases). The germline gives CDR1 LGHNA, CDR2 YNFKEQ. The length of the CDR3 is 18 residues. V was shortened by 3 bases and J by 3 bases, with 20 bases between the two germline ends.

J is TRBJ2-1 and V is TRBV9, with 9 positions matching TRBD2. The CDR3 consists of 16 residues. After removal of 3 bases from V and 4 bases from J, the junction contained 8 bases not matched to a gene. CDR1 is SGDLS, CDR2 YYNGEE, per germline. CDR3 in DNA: TGTGCCAGCAGCGGCGGCGGGGGGGCGGTATACAATGAGCAGTTCTTC. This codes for CASSGGGGAVYNEQFF.

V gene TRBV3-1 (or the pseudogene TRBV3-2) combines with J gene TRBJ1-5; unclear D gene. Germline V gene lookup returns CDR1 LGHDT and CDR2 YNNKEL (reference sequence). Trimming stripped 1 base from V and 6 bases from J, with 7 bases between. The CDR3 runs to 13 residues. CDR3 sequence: CASSQVFGQPQHF. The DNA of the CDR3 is TGTGCCAGCAGCCAAGTCTTTGGTCAGCCCCAGCATTTT.

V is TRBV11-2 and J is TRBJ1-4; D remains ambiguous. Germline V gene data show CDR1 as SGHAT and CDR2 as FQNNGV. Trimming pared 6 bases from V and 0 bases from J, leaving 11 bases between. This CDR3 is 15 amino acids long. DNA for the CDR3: TGTGCCAGCAGGAACACAGAGTCAACTAATGAAAAACTGTTTTTT. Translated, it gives CASRNTESTNEKLFF.

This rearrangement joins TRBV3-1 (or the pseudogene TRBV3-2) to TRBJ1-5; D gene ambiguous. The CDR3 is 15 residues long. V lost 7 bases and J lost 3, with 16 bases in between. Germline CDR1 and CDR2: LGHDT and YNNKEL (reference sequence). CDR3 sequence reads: CASTHSRLNNQPQHF. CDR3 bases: TGTGCCAGCACCCATAGCAGATTAAACAATCAGCCCCAGCATTTT.

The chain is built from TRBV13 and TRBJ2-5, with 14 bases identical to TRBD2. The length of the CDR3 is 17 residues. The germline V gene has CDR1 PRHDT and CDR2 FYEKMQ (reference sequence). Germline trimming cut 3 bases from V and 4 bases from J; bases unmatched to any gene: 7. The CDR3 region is CASSFPTGTSGGETQYF. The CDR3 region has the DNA TGTGCCAGCAGCTTTCCAACCGGGACTAGCGGGGGAGAGACCCAGTACTTC.

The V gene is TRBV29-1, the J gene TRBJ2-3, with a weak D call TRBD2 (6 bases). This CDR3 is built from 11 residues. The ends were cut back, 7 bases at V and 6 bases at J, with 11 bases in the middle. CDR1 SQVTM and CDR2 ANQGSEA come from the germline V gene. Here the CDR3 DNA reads TGCAGCGCCGGGGGTAGGGATACGCAGTATTTT. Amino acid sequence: CSAGGRDTQYF.

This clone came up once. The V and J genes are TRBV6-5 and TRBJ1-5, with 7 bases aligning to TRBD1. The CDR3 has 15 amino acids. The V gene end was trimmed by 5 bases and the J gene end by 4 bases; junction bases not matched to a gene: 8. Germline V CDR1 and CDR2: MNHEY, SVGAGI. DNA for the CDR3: TGTGCCAGCAGTACAGGGACAGCAGAAAATCAGCCCCAGCATTTT. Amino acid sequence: CASSTGTAENQPQHF.

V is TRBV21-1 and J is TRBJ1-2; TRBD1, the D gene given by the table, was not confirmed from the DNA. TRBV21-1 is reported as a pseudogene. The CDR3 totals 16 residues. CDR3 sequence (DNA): TGTGCCAGCAGCCTGAGGGACAGCACCCCTGGGTATGGCTACACCTTC. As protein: CASSLRDSTPGYGYTF.

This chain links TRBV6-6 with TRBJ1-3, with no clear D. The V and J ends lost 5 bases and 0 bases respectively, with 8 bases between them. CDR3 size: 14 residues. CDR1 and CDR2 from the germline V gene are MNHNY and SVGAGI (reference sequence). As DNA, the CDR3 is TGTGCCAGCAGTCAGACGGACTCTGGAAACACCATATATTTT. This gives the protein CASSQTDSGNTIYF.

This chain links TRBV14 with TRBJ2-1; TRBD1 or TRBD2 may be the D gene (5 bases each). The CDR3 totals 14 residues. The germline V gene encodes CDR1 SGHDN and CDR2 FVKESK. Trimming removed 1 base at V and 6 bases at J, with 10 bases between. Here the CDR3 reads CASSQVVGGNEQFF. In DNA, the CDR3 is TGTGCCAGCAGCCAAGTCGTTGGGGGCAATGAGCAGTTCTTC.

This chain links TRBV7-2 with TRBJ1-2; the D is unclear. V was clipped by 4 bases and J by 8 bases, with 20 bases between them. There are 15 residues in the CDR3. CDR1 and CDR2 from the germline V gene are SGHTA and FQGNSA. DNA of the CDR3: TGTGCCAGCAGCTCTGCGCGACACGGACGAAGGGGCTACACCTTC. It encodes CASSSARHGRRGYTF.

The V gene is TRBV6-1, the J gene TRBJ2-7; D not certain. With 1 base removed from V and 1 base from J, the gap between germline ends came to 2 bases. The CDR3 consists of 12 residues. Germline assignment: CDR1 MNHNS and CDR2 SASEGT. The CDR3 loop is CASSEGSYEQYV. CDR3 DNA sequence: TGTGCCAGCAGTGAAGGGTCCTACGAGCAGTACGTC.

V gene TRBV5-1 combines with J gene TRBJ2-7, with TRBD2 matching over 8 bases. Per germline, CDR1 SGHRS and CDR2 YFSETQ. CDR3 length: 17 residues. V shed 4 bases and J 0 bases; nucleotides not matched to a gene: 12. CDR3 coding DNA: TGCGCCAGCAGCGAATTAGGGGTAGCGGGGATCTCCTACGAGCAGTACTTC. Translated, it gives CASSELGVAGISYEQYF.

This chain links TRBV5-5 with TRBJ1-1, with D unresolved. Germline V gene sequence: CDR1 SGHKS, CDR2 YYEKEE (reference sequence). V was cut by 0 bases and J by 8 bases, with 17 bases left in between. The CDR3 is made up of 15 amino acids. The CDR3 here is CASSLDRTVYREAFF. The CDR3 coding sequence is TGTGCCAGCAGCTTGGACCGGACGGTGTACAGAGAAGCTTTCTTT.

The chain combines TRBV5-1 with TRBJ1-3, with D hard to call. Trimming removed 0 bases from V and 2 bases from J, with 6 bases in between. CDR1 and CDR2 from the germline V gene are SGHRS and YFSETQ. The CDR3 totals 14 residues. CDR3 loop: CASSLVGPGNTIYF. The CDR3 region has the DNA TGCGCCAGCAGCTTGGTTGGGCCTGGAAACACCATATATTTT. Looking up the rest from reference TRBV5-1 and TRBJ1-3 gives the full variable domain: KAGVTQTPRYLIKTRGQQVTLSCSPISGHRSVSWYQQTPGQGLQFLFEYFSETQRNKGNFPGRFSGRQFSNSRSEMNVSTLELGDSALYLCASSLVGPGNTIYFGEGSWLTVV.